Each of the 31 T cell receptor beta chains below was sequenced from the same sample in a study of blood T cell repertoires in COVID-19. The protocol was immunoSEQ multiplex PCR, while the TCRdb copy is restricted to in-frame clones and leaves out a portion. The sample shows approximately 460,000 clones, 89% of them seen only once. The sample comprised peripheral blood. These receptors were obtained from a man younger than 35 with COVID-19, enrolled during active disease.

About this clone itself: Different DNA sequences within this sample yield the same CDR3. The CDR3 loop reads CASSLRGYEQYF. CDR3 bases: TGTGCCAGCAGCTTGAGGGGGTACGAGCAGTACTTC. This chain joins TRBV5-4 and TRBJ2-7; TRBD1 might be the D (6 bases). Germline V gene lookup returns CDR1 SGHNT and CDR2 YYREEE (reference sequence). The CDR3 covers 12 residues. The V and J ends lost 1 base and 4 bases respectively, with 6 bases between them.

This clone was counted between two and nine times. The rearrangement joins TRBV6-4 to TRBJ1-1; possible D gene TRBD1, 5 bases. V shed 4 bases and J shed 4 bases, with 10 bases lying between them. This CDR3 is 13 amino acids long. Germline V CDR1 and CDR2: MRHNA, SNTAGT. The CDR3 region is CASSATDSTEAFF. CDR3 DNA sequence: TGTGCCAGCAGTGCGACAGACAGCACTGAAGCTTTCTTT.

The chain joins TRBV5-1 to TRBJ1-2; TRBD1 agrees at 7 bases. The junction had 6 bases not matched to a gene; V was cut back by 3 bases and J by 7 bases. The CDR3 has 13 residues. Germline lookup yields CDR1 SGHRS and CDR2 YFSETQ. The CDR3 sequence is CASSSSGGSGYTF. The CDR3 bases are TGCGCCAGCAGCTCCTCAGGGGGTTCTGGCTACACCTTC. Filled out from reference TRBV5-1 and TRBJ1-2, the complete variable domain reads KAGVTQTPRYLIKTRGQQVTLSCSPISGHRSVSWYQQTPGQGLQFLFEYFSETQRNKGNFPGRFSGRQFSNSRSEMNVSTLELGDSALYLCASSSSGGSGYTFGSGTRLTVV.

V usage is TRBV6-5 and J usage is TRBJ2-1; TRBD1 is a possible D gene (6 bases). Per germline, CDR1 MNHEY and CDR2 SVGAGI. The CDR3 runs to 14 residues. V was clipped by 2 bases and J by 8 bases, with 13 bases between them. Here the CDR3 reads CASSYGRGFYEQFF. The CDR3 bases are TGTGCCAGCAGTTACGGTAGGGGGTTCTATGAGCAGTTCTTC.

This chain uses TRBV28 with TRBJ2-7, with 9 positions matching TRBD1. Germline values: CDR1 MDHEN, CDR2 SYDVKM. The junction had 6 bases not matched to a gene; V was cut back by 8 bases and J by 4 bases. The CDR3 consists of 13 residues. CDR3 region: CASGTGGLYEQYF. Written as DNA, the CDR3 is TGTGCCAGCGGAACAGGGGGCCTGTACGAGCAGTACTTC.

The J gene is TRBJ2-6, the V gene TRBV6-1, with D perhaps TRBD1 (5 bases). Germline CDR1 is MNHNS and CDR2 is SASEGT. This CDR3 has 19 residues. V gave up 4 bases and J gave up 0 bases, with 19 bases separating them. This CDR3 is CASSAHRQPPRSGANVLTF. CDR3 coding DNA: TGTGCCAGCAGTGCACACAGGCAACCCCCTCGCTCTGGGGCCAACGTCCTGACTTTC.

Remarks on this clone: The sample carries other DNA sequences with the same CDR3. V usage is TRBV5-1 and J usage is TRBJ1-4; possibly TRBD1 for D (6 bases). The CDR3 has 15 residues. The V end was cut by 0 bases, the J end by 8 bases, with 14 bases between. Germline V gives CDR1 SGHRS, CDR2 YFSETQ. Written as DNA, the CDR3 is TGCGCCAGCAGCTTGGCTGGACAAGGGGGAGAAAAACTGTTTTTT. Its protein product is CASSLAGQGGEKLFF. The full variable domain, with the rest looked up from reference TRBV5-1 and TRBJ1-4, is KAGVTQTPRYLIKTRGQQVTLSCSPISGHRSVSWYQQTPGQGLQFLFEYFSETQRNKGNFPGRFSGRQFSNSRSEMNVSTLELGDSALYLCASSLAGQGGEKLFFGSGTQLSVL.

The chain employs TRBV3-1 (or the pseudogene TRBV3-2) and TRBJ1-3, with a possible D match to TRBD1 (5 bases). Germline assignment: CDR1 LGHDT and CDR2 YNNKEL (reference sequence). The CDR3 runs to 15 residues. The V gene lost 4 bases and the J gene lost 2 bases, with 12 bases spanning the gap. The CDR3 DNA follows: TGTGCCAGCAGCCCCCAGGAAGGGGCTGGAAACACCATATATTTT. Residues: CASSPQEGAGNTIYF.

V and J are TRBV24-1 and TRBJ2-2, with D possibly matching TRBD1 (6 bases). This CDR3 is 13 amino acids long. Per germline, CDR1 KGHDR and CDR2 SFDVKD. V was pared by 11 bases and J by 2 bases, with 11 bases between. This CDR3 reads CAIQGPNTGELFF. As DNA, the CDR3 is TGTGCCATCCAGGGGCCTAACACCGGGGAGCTGTTTTTT.

CDR3 in amino acids: CASSLAAEAFF. As DNA, the CDR3 is TGTGCCAGCAGCTTAGCGGCTGAAGCTTTCTTT. This chain connects TRBV11-2 to TRBJ1-1; D unresolved. Trimming took 1 base from V and 6 from J, leaving 3 bases between them. Germline V CDR1 and CDR2: SGHAT, FQNNGV. The CDR3 is 11 residues long.

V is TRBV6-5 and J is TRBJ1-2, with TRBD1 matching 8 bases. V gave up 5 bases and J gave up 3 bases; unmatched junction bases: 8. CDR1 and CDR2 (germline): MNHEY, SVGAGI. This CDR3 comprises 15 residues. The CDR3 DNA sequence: TGTGCCAGCAGTCCGCTCTCGACAGGGGACTATGGCTACACCTTC. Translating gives CASSPLSTGDYGYTF.

The CDR3 DNA is TGTGCCAGCACCCCCCGGAGACAGGAGACCCAGTACTTC. This gives the protein CASTPRRQETQYF. The chain is built from TRBV5-6 and TRBJ2-5; TRBD1 is a possible D gene (5 bases). This CDR3 has 13 amino acids. The germline V gene encodes CDR1 SGHDT and CDR2 YYEEEE. The ends were cut back, 6 bases at V and 5 bases at J, with 14 bases in the middle.

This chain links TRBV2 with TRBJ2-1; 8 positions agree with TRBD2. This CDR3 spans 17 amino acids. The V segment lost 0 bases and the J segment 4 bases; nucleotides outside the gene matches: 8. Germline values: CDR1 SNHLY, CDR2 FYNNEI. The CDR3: CASSEAQYSGAYNEQFF. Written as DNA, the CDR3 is TGTGCCAGCAGTGAAGCTCAATATAGCGGGGCGTACAATGAGCAGTTCTTC.

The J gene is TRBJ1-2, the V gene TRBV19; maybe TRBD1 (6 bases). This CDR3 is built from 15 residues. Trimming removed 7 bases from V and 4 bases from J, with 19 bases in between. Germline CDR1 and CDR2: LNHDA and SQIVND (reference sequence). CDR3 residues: CASNLMTGGGYGYTF. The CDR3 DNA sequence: TGTGCCAGTAACCTTATGACAGGAGGAGGCTATGGCTACACCTTC.

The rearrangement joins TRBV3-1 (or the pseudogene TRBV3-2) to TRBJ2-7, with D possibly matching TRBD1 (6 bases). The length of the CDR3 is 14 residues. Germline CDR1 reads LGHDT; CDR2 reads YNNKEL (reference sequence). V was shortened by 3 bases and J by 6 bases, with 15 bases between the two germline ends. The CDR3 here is CASSQIGGRAEQYF. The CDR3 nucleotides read TGTGCCAGCAGCCAGATAGGGGGAAGAGCCGAGCAGTACTTC.

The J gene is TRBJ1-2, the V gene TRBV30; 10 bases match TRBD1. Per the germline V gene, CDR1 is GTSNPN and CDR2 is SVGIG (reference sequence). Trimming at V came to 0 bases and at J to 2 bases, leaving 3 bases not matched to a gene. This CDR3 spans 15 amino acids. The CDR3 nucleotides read TGTGCCTGGAGTGTAGGGACAGGGGCAAACTATGGCTACACCTTC. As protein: CAWSVGTGANYGYTF.

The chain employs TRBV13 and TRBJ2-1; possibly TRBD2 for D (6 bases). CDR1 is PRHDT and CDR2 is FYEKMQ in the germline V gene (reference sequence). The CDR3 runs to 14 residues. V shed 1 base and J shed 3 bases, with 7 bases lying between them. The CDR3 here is CASSLDGSYNEQFF. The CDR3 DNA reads TGTGCCAGCAGCTTAGACGGGAGCTACAATGAGCAGTTCTTC.

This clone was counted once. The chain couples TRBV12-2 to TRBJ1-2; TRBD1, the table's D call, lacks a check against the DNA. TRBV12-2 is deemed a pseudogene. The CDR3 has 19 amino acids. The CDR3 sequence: CASRLSSFCLGTAPFGYTF. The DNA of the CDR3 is TGTGCAAGTCGCTTGAGTAGCTTTTGCCTCGGGACAGCACCATTCGGCTACACCTTC.

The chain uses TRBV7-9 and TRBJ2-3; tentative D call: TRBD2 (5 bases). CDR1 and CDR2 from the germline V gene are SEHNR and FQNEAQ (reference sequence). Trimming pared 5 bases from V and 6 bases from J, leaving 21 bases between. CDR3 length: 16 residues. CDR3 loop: CASSPEVASPGDTQYF. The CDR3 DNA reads TGTGCCAGCAGCCCCGAGGTAGCCTCCCCGGGGGATACGCAGTATTTT.

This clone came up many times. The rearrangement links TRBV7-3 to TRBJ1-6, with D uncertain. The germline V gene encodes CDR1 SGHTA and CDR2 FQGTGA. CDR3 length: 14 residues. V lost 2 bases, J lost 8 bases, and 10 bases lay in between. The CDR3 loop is CASSLGQPDSPLHF. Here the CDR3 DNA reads TGTGCCAGCAGCTTAGGGCAGCCTGATTCACCCCTCCACTTT.

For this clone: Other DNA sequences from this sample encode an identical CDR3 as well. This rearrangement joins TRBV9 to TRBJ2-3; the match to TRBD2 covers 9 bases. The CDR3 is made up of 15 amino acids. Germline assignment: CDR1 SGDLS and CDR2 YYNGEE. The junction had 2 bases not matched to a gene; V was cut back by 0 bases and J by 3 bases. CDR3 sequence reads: CASSVVSGGTDTQYF. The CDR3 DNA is TGTGCCAGCAGCGTAGTCAGCGGGGGGACAGATACGCAGTATTTT.

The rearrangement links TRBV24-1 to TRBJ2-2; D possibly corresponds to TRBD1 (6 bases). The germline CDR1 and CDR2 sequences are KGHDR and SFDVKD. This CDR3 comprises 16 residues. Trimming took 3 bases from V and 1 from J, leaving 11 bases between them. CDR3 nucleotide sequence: TGTGCCACCAGTGATCCCGGGACAATGAACACCGGGGAGCTGTTTTTT. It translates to CATSDPGTMNTGELFF.

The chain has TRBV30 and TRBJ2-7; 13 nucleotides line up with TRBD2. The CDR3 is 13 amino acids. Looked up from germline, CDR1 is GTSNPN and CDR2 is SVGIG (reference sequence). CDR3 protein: CAILAGGPVEQYF. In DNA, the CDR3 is TGTGCAATACTAGCGGGAGGGCCGGTCGAGCAGTACTTC.

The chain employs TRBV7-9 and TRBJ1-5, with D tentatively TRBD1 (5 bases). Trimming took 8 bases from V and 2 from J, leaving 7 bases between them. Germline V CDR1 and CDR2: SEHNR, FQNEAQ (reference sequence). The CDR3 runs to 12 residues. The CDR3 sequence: CASAGGNQPQHF. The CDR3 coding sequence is TGTGCCAGCGCGGGGGGCAATCAGCCCCAGCATTTT.

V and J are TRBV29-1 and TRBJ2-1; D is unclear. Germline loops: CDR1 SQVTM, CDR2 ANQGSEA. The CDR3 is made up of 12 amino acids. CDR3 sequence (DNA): TGCGCGGCTCTCCCCCCCCATAATGAGCAGTTCTTC. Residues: CAALPPHNEQFF.

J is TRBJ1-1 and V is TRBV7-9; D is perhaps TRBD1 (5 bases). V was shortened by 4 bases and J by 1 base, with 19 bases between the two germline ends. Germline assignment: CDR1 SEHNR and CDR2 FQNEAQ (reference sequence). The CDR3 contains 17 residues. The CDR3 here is CASSSGGYPIGNTEAFF. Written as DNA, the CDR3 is TGTGCCAGCAGCTCCGGGGGATACCCGATTGGGAACACTGAAGCTTTCTTT.

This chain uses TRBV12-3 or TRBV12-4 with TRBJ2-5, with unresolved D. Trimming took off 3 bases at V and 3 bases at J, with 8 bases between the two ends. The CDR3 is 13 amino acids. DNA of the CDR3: TGTGCCAGCAGTTTGGCGGCAGAAGAGACCCAGTACTTC. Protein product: CASSLAAEETQYF.

The CDR3 sequence is CASSQDLLRGLYEQYF. The CDR3 DNA sequence: TGCGCCAGCAGCCAAGATTTGCTAAGGGGGCTCTACGAGCAGTACTTC. The rearrangement joins TRBV4-1 to TRBJ2-7; the match to TRBD1 covers 7 bases. J was trimmed by 3 bases and V by 0 bases; bases with no gene match: 8. Per germline, CDR1 MGHRA and CDR2 YSYEKL. CDR3 length equals 16 residues.

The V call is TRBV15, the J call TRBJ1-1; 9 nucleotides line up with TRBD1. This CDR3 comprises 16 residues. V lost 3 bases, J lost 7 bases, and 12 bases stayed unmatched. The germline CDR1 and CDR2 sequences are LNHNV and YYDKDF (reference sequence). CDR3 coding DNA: TGTGCCACCAGCAGGAGACTACAGGGGGCCGGGGGTGAAGCTTTCTTT. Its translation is CATSRRLQGAGGEAFF.

Here the CDR3 reads CASSREQGYEKLFF. The CDR3 DNA reads TGTGCCAGCAGCCGGGAACAGGGATATGAAAAACTGTTTTTT. The J gene is TRBJ1-4, the V gene TRBV3-1 (or the pseudogene TRBV3-2); TRBD1 is a possible D gene (6 bases). Between the trimmed V and J ends, which lost 4 bases and 6 bases, there was a span of 12 bases. The CDR3 is 14 amino acids. Germline V gene lookup returns CDR1 LGHDT and CDR2 YNNKEL (reference sequence).

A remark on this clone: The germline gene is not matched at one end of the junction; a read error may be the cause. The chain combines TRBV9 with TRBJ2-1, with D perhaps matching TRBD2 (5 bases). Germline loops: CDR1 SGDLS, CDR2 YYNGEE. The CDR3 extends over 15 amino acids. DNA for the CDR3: TGTGCCAGCAGCGCCACTAGTCGGTCCTTCAATGAGCAGTTCTTC. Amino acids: CASSATSRSFNEQFF.